The 28 T cell receptor beta chains in this list originate from one sample, sequenced in a study of CD8 T cells in ankylosing spondylitis. Each CDR3 protein gets one entry after TCRdb re-called the 5' RACE reads with MiXCR. The sample records around 390,000 distinct CDR3 sequences, 20% to 25% being singletons. For these receptors, no antigen is known. Study findings and constraints: A TCR beta motif of about 8 highly homologous variants seemed to mark ankylosing spondylitis blood.

The specimen sequenced was blood, either unsorted or a sorted T cell fraction (not recorded which). The receptors were sampled from a male donor with ankylosing spondylitis.

The chain employs TRBV20-1 and TRBJ2-5; 7 bases are a match to TRBD2. Germline CDR1 reads DFQATT; CDR2 reads SNEGSKA (reference sequence). V shed 4 bases and J 5 bases; nucleotides not matched to a gene: 13. This CDR3 region has 15 residues. The CDR3 DNA follows: TGCAGTGCTACAGGATACTGGGAGGGGCGGGAGACCCAGTACTTC. Residues: CSATGYWEGRETQYF.

This clonotype was detected only once. The chain uses TRBV30 and TRBJ1-5; 8 bases match TRBD1. Trimming at V came to 1 base and at J to 0 bases, leaving 17 bases not matched to a gene. This CDR3 is 20 amino acids long. Germline CDR1 is GTSNPN and CDR2 is SVGIG (reference sequence). The CDR3 sequence: CAWSGYFGGDRRNSNQPQHF. The CDR3 nucleotides read TGTGCCTGGAGTGGTTATTTTGGAGGGGACAGGCGAAATAGCAATCAGCCCCAGCATTTT. Full variable domain (remainder filled in from reference TRBV30 and TRBJ1-5): SQTIHQWPATLVQPVGSPLSLECTVEGTSNPNLYWYRQAAGRGLQLLFYSVGIGQISSEVPQNLSASRPQDRQFILSSKKLLLSDSGFYLCAWSGYFGGDRRNSNQPQHFGDGTRLSIL.

This clonotype was seen a few times. The chain links TRBV7-2 to TRBJ2-1, with D unclear. The V gene's germline CDR1 is SGHTA and CDR2 FQGNSA. The CDR3 runs 11 residues. V lost 5 bases and J 9 bases, leaving 8 bases between the germline ends. This CDR3 is CASSRASEQFF. The CDR3 nucleotides read TGTGCCAGCAGCCGAGCGAGTGAGCAGTTCTTC.

This clonotype was seen at least ten times. The gene calls are TRBV9 and TRBJ2-3; tentatively, D is TRBD1 or TRBD2 (5 bases each). Deletions cut 0 bases from V and 5 bases from J, with 16 bases between. Per the germline V gene, CDR1 is SGDLS and CDR2 is YYNGEE. The CDR3 length is 16 residues. Written as DNA, the CDR3 is TGTGCCAGCAGCGTAGGAGAGGGGATGGCTGGAGATACGCAGTATTTT. It encodes CASSVGEGMAGDTQYF.

This clonotype was seen once. The chain uses TRBV6-2 or TRBV6-3 and TRBJ2-1; TRBD1 or TRBD2 may be the D gene (6 bases each). From germline, CDR1 is MNHEY and CDR2 SVGEGT. This CDR3 region has 16 residues. The V end was cut by 0 bases, the J end by 4 bases, with 13 bases between. The CDR3 region is CASSYSRGARYNEQFF. CDR3 DNA sequence: TGTGCCAGCAGTTACTCGAGGGGGGCTCGGTACAATGAGCAGTTCTTC.

This clonotype was recorded a few times. The J gene is TRBJ1-1, the V gene TRBV9, with 9 nucleotides matching TRBD1. Germline lookup yields CDR1 SGDLS and CDR2 YYNGEE. The J segment lost 1 base and the V segment lost 4 bases, leaving 5 bases of the junction unmatched. This CDR3 comprises 15 residues. CDR3 DNA sequence: TGTGCCAGCAGCCTGCTGGACAGGGGGAACACTGAAGCTTTCTTT. Protein product: CASSLLDRGNTEAFF.

This clonotype occurred a few times. The V call is TRBV14, the J call TRBJ2-7; TRBD1 might be the D (6 bases). This CDR3 spans 14 amino acids. The ends were cut back, 4 bases at V and 3 bases at J, with 13 bases in the middle. Germline-derived CDR1 and CDR2 are SGHDN and FVKESK. CDR3 amino acids: CASSRSLGHYEQYF. DNA for the CDR3: TGTGCCAGCAGCCGATCTTTGGGACACTACGAGCAGTACTTC.

The chain employs TRBV12-3 or TRBV12-4 and TRBJ2-1, with D unclear. This CDR3 spans 13 amino acids. Trimming took off 1 base at V and 5 bases at J, with 6 bases between the two ends. CDR3 region: CASSLDYHNEQFF. CDR3 in DNA: TGTGCCAGCAGTTTAGACTACCACAATGAGCAGTTCTTC.

This clonotype showed up just a few times. This chain links TRBV5-1 with TRBJ1-1; 11 bases align to TRBD1. CDR1 is SGHRS and CDR2 is YFSETQ in the germline V gene. J lost 5 bases, V lost 4 bases, and 7 bases had no gene match. This CDR3 contains 15 residues. This CDR3 reads CASSPDRGPPTEAFF. The CDR3 region has the DNA TGCGCCAGCAGCCCGGACAGGGGGCCTCCGACTGAAGCTTTCTTT.

This chain joins TRBV10-3 and TRBJ2-2, with 7 bases matching TRBD1. J lost 4 bases, V lost 6 bases, and 5 bases had no gene match. The germline CDR1 and CDR2 sequences are ENHRY and SYGVKD. The CDR3 is 14 amino acids. The CDR3 sequence: CAISPDRATGELFF. The CDR3 DNA is TGTGCCATCAGCCCCGACAGGGCCACCGGGGAGCTGTTTTTT.

The J gene is TRBJ1-5, the V gene TRBV5-1; unclear D gene. The CDR3 totals 19 residues. V gave up 0 bases and J gave up 2 bases, with 21 bases separating them. CDR1 is SGHRS and CDR2 is YFSETQ in the germline V gene. The CDR3 region is CASSLGTDGGNSGNQPQHF. In nucleotides, the CDR3 is TGCGCCAGCAGCTTGGGGACGGACGGCGGGAATAGCGGCAATCAGCCCCAGCATTTT.

This chain links TRBV5-1 with TRBJ2-1, with 8 positions matching TRBD2. V was clipped by 0 bases and J by 7 bases; unmatched bases: 9. The germline CDR1 and CDR2 sequences are SGHRS and YFSETQ. This CDR3 spans 16 amino acids. The CDR3 spells CASSLVAGGLGNEQFF. The CDR3 DNA follows: TGCGCCAGCAGCTTGGTGGCGGGAGGTTTGGGTAATGAGCAGTTCTTC.

J is TRBJ1-5 and V is TRBV28; D is uncertain. The CDR3 has 14 residues. Between the trimmed V and J ends, which lost 5 bases and 4 bases, there was a span of 12 bases. Germline CDR1 is MDHEN and CDR2 is SYDVKM. The CDR3, as DNA: TGTGCCAGCAGTGTCCACCGGGATAATCAGCCCCAGCATTTT. Protein: CASSVHRDNQPQHF. The entire variable domain, with the rest obtained from reference TRBV28 and TRBJ1-5, is as follows: DVKVTQSSRYLVKRTGEKVFLECVQDMDHENMFWYRQDPGLGLRLIYFSYDVKMKEKGDIPEGYSVSREKKERFSLILESASTNQTSMYLCASSVHRDNQPQHFGDGTRLSIL.

This clonotype was counted a few times. The J gene is TRBJ2-3, the V gene TRBV7-2; a weak D match, TRBD1 (6 bases). V lost 1 base to trimming and J lost 1 base, with 9 bases between them. The CDR3 loop spans 15 amino acids. Germline lookup yields CDR1 SGHTA and CDR2 FQGNSA. The CDR3: CASSLVPGGTDTQYF. In DNA, the CDR3 is TGTGCCAGCAGCTTAGTTCCAGGGGGCACAGATACGCAGTATTTT.

There are many counts of this clonotype. This rearrangement joins TRBV28 to TRBJ1-5; D gene unclear. With 4 bases removed from V and 0 bases from J, the gap between germline ends came to 4 bases. The CDR3 runs to 13 residues. In germline, CDR1 is MDHEN, CDR2 SYDVKM. The CDR3 DNA reads TGTGCCAGCAGTTGGGATAGCAATCAGCCCCAGCATTTT. Protein: CASSWDSNQPQHF.

The chain recombines TRBV11-2 with TRBJ2-7, with no clear D. Germline V CDR1 and CDR2: SGHAT, FQNNGV. The CDR3 contains 13 residues. Trimming shortened V by 2 bases and J by 5 bases, and 10 bases separated the two germline ends. In DNA, the CDR3 is TGTGCCAGCAGCTTATCCGACACTGACGAGCAGTACTTC. Encoded protein: CASSLSDTDEQYF.

The CDR3 protein is CASSLVAVHQPQHF. In nucleotides, the CDR3 is TGTGCCAGCAGCTTAGTGGCAGTCCATCAGCCCCAGCATTTT. The rearrangement links TRBV7-2 to TRBJ1-5; D is undetermined. Deletions cut 1 base from V and 5 bases from J, with 9 bases between. Germline CDR1 is SGHTA and CDR2 is FQGNSA. The length of the CDR3 is 14 residues.

The chain couples TRBV4-2 to TRBJ1-5; TRBD1 matches at 10 bases. The trim removed 1 base at V and 6 bases at J, leaving 3 bases unmatched. This CDR3 spans 15 amino acids. Germline CDR1 LGHNA, CDR2 YNFKEQ. CDR3 region: CASSQGDRGSQPQHF. CDR3 nucleotides: TGTGCCAGCAGCCAAGGGGACAGGGGATCTCAGCCCCAGCATTTT.

This clonotype showed up just a few times. This chain uses TRBV28 with TRBJ2-1; 8 bases match TRBD2. The CDR3 runs 17 residues. Germline V gene data show CDR1 as MDHEN and CDR2 as SYDVKM. V shed 6 bases, J shed 5 bases, and the junction held 15 bases outside the gene matches. CDR3 bases: TGTGCCAGCAGCAAGGGATTAGCGGGAAATTGGGACAATGAGCAGTTCTTC. It yields the protein CASSKGLAGNWDNEQFF.

The V gene is TRBV4-1, the J gene TRBJ2-7; D may be TRBD1 (5 bases). This CDR3 is 16 amino acids long. Deletions cut 0 bases from V and 1 base from J, with 13 bases between. Germline loops: CDR1 MGHRA, CDR2 YSYEKL. CDR3 loop: CASSQDRSGRSYEQYF. The CDR3 DNA is TGCGCCAGCAGCCAAGATCGGTCAGGGCGTTCCTACGAGCAGTACTTC.

The V call is TRBV7-3, the J call TRBJ2-2; 7 nucleotides line up with TRBD2. Germline-derived CDR1 and CDR2 are SGHTA and FQGTGA. The CDR3 extends over 16 amino acids. With V trimmed by 1 base and J by 3 bases, 5 bases remained unmatched. The CDR3: CASSLRRESDTGELFF. The CDR3 DNA follows: TGTGCCAGCAGCTTAAGGCGGGAGTCGGACACCGGGGAGCTGTTTTTT.

The chain uses TRBV11-2 and TRBJ2-6; no definite D call. The ends were cut back, 1 base at V and 0 bases at J, with 10 bases in the middle. The CDR3 is made up of 17 amino acids. The V gene's germline CDR1 is SGHAT and CDR2 FQNNGV. The CDR3 nucleotides are TGTGCCAGCAGCTTAGGCTTACCACCCTCTGGGGCCAACGTCCTGACTTTC. This translates into CASSLGLPPSGANVLTF.

In its sample, this clonotype was seen a few times. The chain joins TRBV25-1 to TRBJ2-5, with D perhaps matching TRBD1 or TRBD2 (6 bases each). V shed 9 bases and J shed 0 bases, with 8 bases lying between them. CDR3 length: 12 amino acids. The germline V gene encodes CDR1 MGHDK and CDR2 SYGVNS. The CDR3 sequence is CASRGDQETQYF. CDR3 nucleotide sequence: TGTGCCAGTAGGGGGGACCAAGAGACCCAGTACTTC.

The chain combines TRBV12-3 or TRBV12-4 with TRBJ1-1, with D possibly TRBD1 on 5 matching bases. CDR3 length: 16 amino acids. The V end was cut by 0 bases, the J end by 0 bases, with 11 bases between. CDR3 bases: TGTGCCAGCAGTTTAGCAGGAGGGGTTGTGAACACTGAAGCTTTCTTT. Its protein is CASSLAGGVVNTEAFF.

This chain joins TRBV5-4 and TRBJ2-7; D gene uncertain. Germline V gene lookup returns CDR1 SGHNT and CDR2 YYREEE (reference sequence). This CDR3 region has 15 residues. The germline V and J ends were trimmed by 1 base and 0 bases, with 11 bases remaining between them. The CDR3 loop is CASSLSGPSSYEQYF. The CDR3 nucleotides read TGTGCCAGCAGCTTGTCGGGTCCGAGCTCCTACGAGCAGTACTTC.

DNA of the CDR3: TGTGCCAGCAGTTTTCAGACTAGCGGGCGAACTGCCAATGAGCAGTTCTTC. Amino acids: CASSFQTSGRTANEQFF. This chain uses TRBV28 with TRBJ2-1; 10 bases fit TRBD2. Trimming took 3 bases from V and 6 from J; bases not matched to a gene: 11. The CDR3 covers 17 residues. Germline CDR1 reads MDHEN; CDR2 reads SYDVKM.

The chain combines TRBV9 with TRBJ2-3, with D perhaps assigned TRBD1 or TRBD2 (6 bases each). The length of the CDR3 is 14 residues. CDR1 SGDLS and CDR2 YYNGEE come from the germline V gene. V was trimmed by 7 bases and J by 3 bases, leaving 15 bases between them. CDR3 coding DNA: TGTGCCAGCGGGGACGGGGGCGCGACAGATACGCAGTATTTT. It is translated as CASGDGGATDTQYF.

This clonotype was seen a few times. This rearrangement joins TRBV28 to TRBJ2-4; no firm D call. The CDR3 is 12 amino acids. Germline V gives CDR1 MDHEN, CDR2 SYDVKM. V shed 5 bases and J shed 7 bases, with 9 bases lying between them. The CDR3 loop is CASSEMGNIQYF. The DNA of the CDR3 is TGTGCCAGCAGTGAAATGGGGAACATTCAGTACTTC.